The T cell receptor (beta chain) under discussion was sequenced for a study of regulatory T cells in long-lasting Graves disease. Study results and limitations: Under persistent disease, TRBV28, TRBJ1-2 and TRBJ2-5 were used preferentially.

CDR3 length: 14 amino acids. V dropped 5 bases and J dropped 0 bases, with 11 bases sitting between them. Germline V gene sequence: CDR1 SQVTM, CDR2 ANQGSEA. iRepertoire HTBI primers and Arm-PCR of CDR3 regions built TCR beta libraries. Study processing details: Looking across samples, the authors found some 67 TRBV and 14 TRBJ segments. One entry per CDR3 protein results from TCRdb running MiXCR on the multiplex PCR reads. The V and J calls, along with clone size, are taken from TCRdb and not from the paper's own processing. The data contain under 300,000 distinct CDR3 sequences, around 17% of them singletons. This clonotype appeared many times. What it binds is unknown. As for time point: newly diagnosed GD, antithyroid drugs for less than 3 months. After RNA was extracted from PBMCs, the TCR library was made from it.

This TCR was sampled from a female donor with Graves disease. The sequencing used peripheral blood mononuclear cells (PBMCs), collected at new diagnosis, from a patient treated with antithyroid drugs. J is TRBJ2-1 and V is TRBV29-1; D is unresolved. The CDR3 bases are TGCAGCGTTCCGGAACAGAGCTCCTACAATGAGCAGTTCTTC. Encoded protein: CSVPEQSSYNEQFF.